The 8 T cell receptor beta chains listed next were all sequenced from one sample in a study of blood T cell repertoires in COVID-19. The table came from immunoSEQ multiplex PCR; TCRdb's copy has only in-frame clones and leaves some out. This table holds 150,000 to 160,000 clones, 60% to 85% found once. Sequenced material: peripheral blood. These receptors all stem from a man older than 75 with acute or convalescent COVID-19.

The chain couples TRBV6-1 to TRBJ1-2; D not resolved. V lost 2 bases and J 2 bases, leaving 6 bases between the germline ends. The CDR3 is made up of 13 amino acids. From germline, CDR1 is MNHNS and CDR2 SASEGT. This CDR3 reads CASSETRNYGYTF. CDR3 sequence (DNA): TGTGCCAGCAGTGAAACCAGGAACTATGGCTACACCTTC.

The chain combines TRBV3-1 (or the pseudogene TRBV3-2) with TRBJ2-2; TRBD1 matches at 9 bases. The CDR3 contains 16 residues. Germline CDR1 is LGHDT and CDR2 is YNNKEL (reference sequence). The trim removed 4 bases at V and 7 bases at J, leaving 10 bases unmatched. Written as DNA, the CDR3 is TGTGCCAGCAGCCCCAGGGAACAGGGGGCTTTCGGGGAGCTGTTTTTT. Encoded protein: CASSPREQGAFGELFF.

The V gene is TRBV7-6, the J gene TRBJ2-5; TRBD2 agrees at 12 bases. V lost 2 bases, J lost 0 bases, and 4 bases stayed unmatched. This CDR3 spans 17 amino acids. Germline-derived CDR1 and CDR2 are SGHVS and FNYEAQ. The CDR3: CASSLRLAGANQETQYF. The CDR3 nucleotides are TGTGCCAGCAGCTTAAGACTAGCGGGGGCCAACCAAGAGACCCAGTACTTC.

The chain links TRBV30 to TRBJ2-3, with TRBD2 identical over 10 bases. With V trimmed by 0 bases and J by 4 bases, 7 bases remained unmatched. Germline V gene sequence: CDR1 GTSNPN, CDR2 SVGIG (reference sequence). This CDR3 is built from 16 residues. The CDR3 nucleotides read TGTGCCTGGAGTGTACGTAGGGGACTAGCGTCAGATACGCAGTATTTT. This sequence encodes CAWSVRRGLASDTQYF.

The chain is built from TRBV11-2 and TRBJ1-6; 8 positions agree with TRBD1. V dropped 1 base and J dropped 4; count of bases not matched to a gene: 6. The germline V gene encodes CDR1 SGHAT and CDR2 FQNNGV. The CDR3 runs to 17 residues. CDR3 sequence reads: CASSLAETGAYNSPLHF. Here the CDR3 DNA reads TGTGCCAGCAGCTTAGCCGAGACAGGGGCTTATAATTCACCCCTCCACTTT.

This clone was counted only a few times. The CDR3 sequence: CASSIEQGVGAGELFF. CDR3 coding DNA: TGTGCCAGTAGTATAGAGCAGGGGGTCGGGGCCGGGGAGCTGTTTTTT. The V gene is TRBV19, the J gene TRBJ2-2; 7 bases are shared with TRBD1. Germline loops: CDR1 LNHDA, CDR2 SQIVND (reference sequence). The V segment lost 0 bases and the J segment 6 bases; nucleotides outside the gene matches: 7. This CDR3 spans 16 amino acids.

The chain employs TRBV18 and TRBJ1-1; a possible D gene is TRBD1 (6 bases). The CDR3 spans 15 residues. V dropped 0 bases and J dropped 4 bases, with 12 bases sitting between them. The germline gives CDR1 KGHSH, CDR2 LQKENI. CDR3 sequence (DNA): TGTGCCAGCTCACCACCGTTACAGGGTGGCACTGAAGCTTTCTTT. It encodes CASSPPLQGGTEAFF.

The J gene is TRBJ1-2, the V gene TRBV11-1; TRBD1 agrees at 7 bases. The CDR3 runs to 13 residues. V shed 5 bases, J shed 7 bases, and the junction held 7 bases outside the gene matches. Germline V gene lookup returns CDR1 SGHAT and CDR2 FQDESV (reference sequence). The CDR3 loop is CASSPRGQSGYTF. Written as DNA, the CDR3 is TGTGCCAGCAGCCCGAGGGGGCAGTCTGGCTACACCTTC. Variable domain in full (rest from reference TRBV11-1 and TRBJ1-2): EAEVAQSPRYKITEKSQAVAFWCDPISGHATLYWYRQILGQGPELLVQFQDESVVDDSQLPKDRFSAERLKGVDSTLKIQPAELGDSAMYLCASSPRGQSGYTFGSGTRLTVV.